The 8 T cell receptor beta chains below all came from one sample that was sequenced in a study of CD4 T cells in relation to SARS-CoV-2 and coronaviruses. Which antigens these TCRs recognize remains unknown. Produced via immunoSEQ multiplex PCR; TCRdb's table is partial and in-frame only. The sample lists 35,000 to 45,000 clones, around 77% occurring once. Sequenced: memory CD4+ T cells from PBMCs, cultured in vitro. All receptors derive from an adult with COVID-19.

Turning to this clone: One end of the junction does not line up with germline, which may come from a read error. Other DNA variants within this sample encode the same CDR3. The gene calls are TRBV5-1 and TRBJ2-7; 9 nucleotides line up with TRBD2. The CDR3 is made up of 15 amino acids. CDR1 SGHRS and CDR2 YFSETQ come from the germline V gene. The chain's CDR3 is CASSLTGTSSYEQYF. The CDR3 bases are TGCGCCAGCAGCTTGACCGGGACTAGCTCCTACGAGCAATACTTC.

This clone showed up just a few times. The chain recombines TRBV6-5 with TRBJ2-3, with 12 bases that match TRBD2. The CDR3 runs 15 residues. V lost 6 bases, J lost 4 bases, and 5 bases stayed unmatched. Germline V gives CDR1 MNHEY, CDR2 SVGAGI. As DNA, the CDR3 is TGTGCCAGCAGCGACCTAGCGGGAGGGTCAGATACGCAGTATTTT. It translates to CASSDLAGGSDTQYF.

For this clone: Other DNA sequences in this specimen translate into the identical CDR3. The V call is TRBV7-2, the J call TRBJ1-5, with a possible D match to TRBD1 (5 bases). There are 16 residues in the CDR3. The V and J ends lost 5 bases and 1 base respectively, with 15 bases between them. CDR1 is SGHTA, CDR2 FQGNSA, per germline. The CDR3 spells CASSLQSWGSNQPQHF. The CDR3 DNA reads TGTGCCAGCAGCCTACAATCCTGGGGGAGCAATCAGCCCCAGCATTTT. Full variable domain (remainder filled in from reference TRBV7-2 and TRBJ1-5): GAGVSQSPSNKVTEKGKDVELRCDPISGHTALYWYRQSLGQGLEFLIYFQGNSAPDKSGLPSDRFSAERTGGSVSTLTIQRTQQEDSAVYLCASSLQSWGSNQPQHFGDGTRLSIL.

The CDR3 region has the DNA TGTGCCAGTAGTACTCAGAAAGAGACCCAGTACTTC. It encodes CASSTQKETQYF. The chain carries TRBV19 and TRBJ2-5, with unresolved D. With 4 bases removed from V and 3 bases from J, the gap between germline ends came to 6 bases. Germline V gives CDR1 LNHDA, CDR2 SQIVND (reference sequence). The CDR3 has 12 amino acids.

The chain has TRBV29-1 and TRBJ1-5; no reliable D call. Trimming took off 7 bases at V and 4 bases at J, with 11 bases between the two ends. CDR1 and CDR2 from the germline V gene are SQVTM and ANQGSEA. This CDR3 region has 12 residues. The CDR3 spells CSAGFPNQPQHF. CDR3 in DNA: TGCAGCGCGGGCTTTCCAAATCAGCCCCAGCATTTT.

The chain recombines TRBV7-2 with TRBJ2-3; the D is unclear. The CDR3 runs to 15 residues. Trimming left V 1 base short and J 2 bases short, with 10 bases between. CDR1 and CDR2 (germline): SGHTA, FQGNSA. The CDR3, as DNA: TGTGCCAGCAGCTTAGGTCGAATCACCACAGATACGCAGTATTTT. Amino acids: CASSLGRITTDTQYF.

This chain uses TRBV27 with TRBJ2-2; TRBD2 agrees at 11 bases. This CDR3 is built from 16 residues. Germline CDR1 is MNHEY and CDR2 is SMNVEV (reference sequence). Losses at the gene ends were 4 bases for V and 9 bases for J; bases not matched to a gene: 10. CDR3 residues: CASSSPGLAERRELFF. The CDR3 nucleotides read TGTGCCAGCAGTTCACCGGGACTAGCGGAAAGGAGGGAGCTGTTTTTT.

This clone appeared once. This chain joins TRBV13 and TRBJ2-6; D could derive from TRBD1 or TRBD2 (5 bases each). The germline V gene has CDR1 PRHDT and CDR2 FYEKMQ (reference sequence). CDR3 length: 19 amino acids. The V gene lost 2 bases and the J gene lost 0 bases, with 17 bases spanning the gap. This chain's CDR3 is CASSLTRGTPSSGANVLTF. The CDR3 DNA follows: TGTGCCAGCAGCTTAACTCGGGGCACCCCCAGCTCTGGGGCCAACGTCCTGACTTTC.